Following are 2 T cell receptor beta chains from one sample sequenced in a study of blood T cell repertoires in COVID-19. The method was immunoSEQ multiplex PCR; TCRdb's version includes in-frame clones alone and lacks a portion of them. The data hold around 150,000 clones, with approximately 80% observed a single time. Sequencing used peripheral blood. The receptor set was obtained from a man in his sixties who had recovered from COVID-19.

The V call is TRBV9, the J call TRBJ2-5, with 14 bases that match TRBD2. Germline loops: CDR1 SGDLS, CDR2 YYNGEE. The CDR3 sequence is 18 residues long. The trim removed 0 bases at V and 5 bases at J, leaving 9 bases unmatched. This chain's CDR3 is CASSVGGTSGGAGETQYF. In nucleotides, the CDR3 is TGTGCCAGCAGCGTAGGAGGGACTAGCGGGGGAGCGGGGGAGACCCAGTACTTC.

V is TRBV21-1 and J is TRBJ2-3; the table gives TRBD1 as D, unverified against the DNA. TRBV21-1 is shown as a pseudogene. This CDR3 is 14 amino acids long. This CDR3 is CASSSPWLTDTQYF. The CDR3 nucleotides read TGTGCCAGCAGCAGCCCGTGGCTGACAGATACGCAGTATTTT.